The entry below gives a single TCR beta chain sequence along with its context. Its target is unknown. The entry originates in a study of T-cell memory formation after mild COVID-19. On the study more broadly: For the most part, TCR clusters were specific to one donor.

General study points: Pre-infection memory showed some responding clones, and this suggested that cross-reactive memory joined. Chiefly within CM and EM were the contracting CD4+ clones; CD8+ ones were within EMRA. Later expanders leaned CD4+, whereas clones that contracted between day 15 and 85 were balanced CD4/CD8.

Germline-derived CDR1 and CDR2 are SEHNR and FQNEAQ (reference sequence). The V gene lost 1 base and the J gene lost 0 bases, with 22 bases spanning the gap. The CDR3 is 20 residues long. MiXCR, run by TCRdb on the 5' RACE reads, gives a single entry per CDR3 protein. The sample has 300,000 to 400,000 distinct CDR3 sequences; 10% to 15% are singletons. Material: PBMCs or a T cell subset sorted from them (not recorded which). The genes are TRBV7-9 and TRBJ1-5; TRBD1 might be the D (6 bases). The clonotype was recovered from a man younger than 30 who had mild COVID-19 (a few samples of this study predate the infection). Cell type and time point are not known. The CDR3 is CASSLVGGHGGPYSNQPQHF. CDR3 nucleotide sequence: TGTGCCAGCAGCTTAGTAGGGGGTCATGGCGGCCCGTATAGCAATCAGCCCCAGCATTTT. Based on the CDR3 plus reference TRBV7-9 and TRBJ1-5, the full variable domain is DTGVSQNPRHKITKRGQNVTFRCDPISEHNRLYWYRQTLGQGPEFLTYFQNEAQLEKSRLLSDRFSAERPKGSFSTLEIQRTEQGDSAMYLCASSLVGGHGGPYSNQPQHFGDGTRLSIL.